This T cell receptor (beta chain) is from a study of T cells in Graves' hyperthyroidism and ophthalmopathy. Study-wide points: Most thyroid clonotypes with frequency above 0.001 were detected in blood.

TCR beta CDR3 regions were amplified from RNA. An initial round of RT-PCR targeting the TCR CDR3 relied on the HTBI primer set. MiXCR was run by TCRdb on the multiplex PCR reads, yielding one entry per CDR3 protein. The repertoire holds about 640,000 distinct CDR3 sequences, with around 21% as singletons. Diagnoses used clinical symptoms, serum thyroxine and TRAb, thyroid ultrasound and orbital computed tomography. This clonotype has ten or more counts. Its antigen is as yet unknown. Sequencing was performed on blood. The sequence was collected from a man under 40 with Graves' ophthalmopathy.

The CDR3 spells CASSLGTLAGGGETQYF. As DNA, the CDR3 is TGTGCCAGCAGCTTAGGCACTCTAGCGGGAGGGGGAGAGACCCAGTACTTC. The J gene is TRBJ2-5, the V gene TRBV7-2; 12 nucleotides match TRBD2. CDR3 size: 17 residues. The germline gives CDR1 SGHTA, CDR2 FQGNSA. V lost 1 base to trimming and J lost 4 bases; unmatched junction nucleotides: 7.